Each of the 5 T cell receptor beta chains below was sequenced from the same sample in a study of blood T cell repertoires in COVID-19. Generated by immunoSEQ multiplex PCR, the TCRdb table keeps only in-frame clones and is missing some. The sample holds just over 300,000 clones; 89% are singletons and the top ten take less than 2%. The specimen sequenced was peripheral blood. All receptors come from a woman aged 25 to 39 with COVID-19, enrolled during active disease.

This chain links TRBV4-2 with TRBJ1-5, with D maybe TRBD1 (6 bases). CDR1 LGHNA and CDR2 YNFKEQ come from the germline V gene. V dropped 4 bases and J dropped 6 bases, with 13 bases sitting between them. There are 14 residues in the CDR3. The CDR3 DNA follows: TGTGCCAGCAGCCGTTCCCCAGGGGCTCAGCCCCAGCATTTT. Protein sequence: CASSRSPGAQPQHF.

The chain joins TRBV11-2 to TRBJ1-6, with D maybe TRBD1 (6 bases). The V end was cut by 4 bases, the J end by 7 bases, with 23 bases between. Per germline, CDR1 SGHAT and CDR2 FQNNGV. The CDR3 has 18 amino acids. Written as DNA, the CDR3 is TGTGCCAGCAGCTCCCGGCCAGGGGATACGTTGGGCAATTCACCCCTCCACTTT. It encodes CASSSRPGDTLGNSPLHF.

V is TRBV11-3 and J is TRBJ2-1, with D hard to call. This CDR3 contains 12 residues. The germline V and J ends were trimmed by 1 base and 9 bases, with 7 bases remaining between them. The germline CDR1 and CDR2 sequences are SGHNT and YENEEA. CDR3 DNA: TGTGCCAGCAGCTTAGTCCCGGGTGAGCAGTTCTTC. Translated, it gives CASSLVPGEQFF.

The chain has TRBV10-1 and TRBJ1-1, with 7 bases that match TRBD1. With 6 bases clipped from V and 8 bases from J, the junction kept 9 bases outside the gene matches. CDR3 length equals 13 residues. The germline gives CDR1 WNHNN, CDR2 SYGVQD (reference sequence). The chain's CDR3 is CASSLTGTAEAFF. In DNA, the CDR3 is TGCGCCAGCAGCCTCACCGGGACAGCCGAAGCTTTCTTT.

The CDR3 is CASTRDRENTEAFF. In DNA, the CDR3 is TGTGCCAGCACCCGGGACAGGGAGAACACTGAAGCTTTCTTT. This rearrangement joins TRBV2 to TRBJ1-1; 9 positions agree with TRBD1. The CDR3 sequence is 14 residues long. Germline V lookup: CDR1 SNHLY, CDR2 FYNNEI. After removal of 7 bases from V and 1 base from J, the junction contained 4 bases not matched to a gene.